This passage covers 19 T cell receptor beta chains from one sample sequenced in a study of OX40 agonist ivuxolimab in advanced cancers. This table comes from immunoSEQ multiplex PCR, and its TCRdb copy is limited to in-frame clones, with some not included. Among approximately 48,000 clones listed, around nine tenths were seen once. The source was CD4+ or CD8+ T cells sorted from blood, collected in a trial of the OX40 agonist ivuxolimab. The receptors here all came from an adult with an advanced solid tumor such as melanoma, head and neck, liver or kidney cancer.

V usage is TRBV15 and J usage is TRBJ1-4, with D perhaps TRBD1 (5 bases). The CDR3 loop spans 17 amino acids. CDR1 and CDR2 from the germline V gene are LNHNV and YYDKDF (reference sequence). V was pared by 8 bases and J by 0 bases, with 19 bases between. This CDR3 reads CATSFGGIIATNEKLFF. Here the CDR3 DNA reads TGTGCCACCTCCTTCGGGGGAATTATTGCAACTAATGAAAAACTGTTTTTT. Supplemented by reference TRBV15 and TRBJ1-4, the full variable domain reads DAMVIQNPRYQVTQFGKPVTLSCSQTLNHNVMYWYQQKSSQAPKLLFHYYDKDFNNEADTPDNFQSRRPNTSFCFLDIRSPGLGDTAMYLCATSFGGIIATNEKLFFGSGTQLSVL.

The chain links TRBV5-4 to TRBJ2-7; 10 positions match TRBD2. The V segment lost 5 bases and the J segment 3 bases; nucleotides outside the gene matches: 20. The CDR3 is made up of 19 amino acids. The germline CDR1 and CDR2 sequences are SGHNT and YYREEE (reference sequence). CDR3 coding DNA: TGTGCCAGCAGTTCTCCGGGACTAGCGACCAACCTGTTAGGCTACGAGCAGTACTTC. Its translation is CASSSPGLATNLLGYEQYF.

V and J are TRBV4-3 and TRBJ2-7, with no clear D. The CDR3 consists of 16 residues. Germline lookup yields CDR1 LGHNA and CDR2 YSLEER. Trimming removed 1 base at V and 1 base at J, with 14 bases between. The CDR3 loop is CASSQGIGPVSYEQYF. The CDR3 DNA is TGCGCCAGCAGCCAAGGAATTGGACCCGTTTCCTACGAGCAGTACTTC.

The chain has TRBV27 and TRBJ2-7; D not resolved. The germline CDR1 and CDR2 sequences are MNHEY and SMNVEV (reference sequence). V was shortened by 0 bases and J by 6 bases, with 9 bases between the two germline ends. The CDR3 spans 13 residues. CDR3 residues: CASSLSAFAEQYF. Written as DNA, the CDR3 is TGTGCCAGCAGTTTATCGGCCTTCGCCGAGCAGTACTTC.

This chain links TRBV4-3 with TRBJ1-4; D call uncertain. The ends were cut back, 6 bases at V and 5 bases at J, with 13 bases in the middle. The CDR3 is made up of 14 amino acids. Looked up from germline, CDR1 is LGHNA and CDR2 is YSLEER. CDR3 DNA: TGCGCCAGCAGGATGACACTTCGAAATGAAAAACTGTTTTTT. This codes for CASRMTLRNEKLFF.

CDR3 in amino acids: CASSEATGVTNYGYTF. The CDR3 nucleotides are TGTGCCAGCAGTGAAGCGACAGGAGTGACTAACTATGGCTACACCTTC. The gene calls are TRBV2 and TRBJ1-2, with TRBD1 as a possible D gene (6 bases). V lost 0 bases to trimming and J lost 0 bases, with 11 bases between them. Germline V gene sequence: CDR1 SNHLY, CDR2 FYNNEI. This CDR3 region has 16 residues. The full variable domain, with the rest looked up from reference TRBV2 and TRBJ1-2, is EPEVTQTPSHQVTQMGQEVILRCVPISNHLYFYWYRQILGQKVEFLVSFYNNEISEKSEIFDDQFSVERPDGSNFTLKIRSTKLEDSAMYFCASSEATGVTNYGYTFGSGTRLTVV.

The chain couples TRBV12-5 to TRBJ2-3; no firm D call. Germline loops: CDR1 LGHNT, CDR2 FRNRAP. The CDR3 runs 19 residues. V was clipped by 0 bases and J by 0 bases, with 19 bases between them. CDR3 loop: CASGLVPQPGPLSTDTQYF. In nucleotides, the CDR3 is TGTGCTAGTGGTTTGGTCCCTCAGCCCGGACCCCTCAGCACAGATACGCAGTATTTT.

The table lists this clone with a few counts. This chain connects TRBV5-3 to TRBJ2-2; weak D call: TRBD2 (6 bases). TRBV5-3 is placed among ORFs of uncertain function. The CDR3 extends over 13 amino acids. V was shortened by 4 bases and J by 13 bases, with 17 bases between the two germline ends. Here the CDR3 reads CARSAGYFRGLFF. For the CDR3, the DNA is TGTGCCAGAAGCGCGGGGTACTTTCGAGGGCTGTTTTTT.

The chain employs TRBV2 and TRBJ1-1, with a tentative D call TRBD1 (6 bases). The V end was cut by 8 bases, the J end by 7 bases, with 23 bases between. Per germline, CDR1 SNHLY and CDR2 FYNNEI. The CDR3 consists of 15 residues. The chain's CDR3 is CASVLQDRPDGEAFF. The CDR3 coding sequence is TGTGCCAGCGTCCTCCAGGACAGACCCGATGGTGAAGCTTTCTTT.

V and J are TRBV9 and TRBJ2-3; 7 bases map to TRBD2. This CDR3 contains 15 residues. Germline V gives CDR1 SGDLS, CDR2 YYNGEE. The J segment lost 2 bases and the V segment lost 4 bases, leaving 7 bases of the junction unmatched. This chain's CDR3 is CASSRSGPITDTQYF. The CDR3 DNA follows: TGTGCCAGCAGCCGTAGCGGGCCGATCACAGATACGCAGTATTTT.

The V and J genes are TRBV19 and TRBJ2-7; D ambiguous. Germline lookup yields CDR1 LNHDA and CDR2 SQIVND (reference sequence). Trimming left V 5 bases short and J 0 bases short, with 8 bases between. This CDR3 is built from 13 residues. CDR3 protein: CASSYTASYEQYF. CDR3 nucleotides: TGTGCCAGTAGTTACACAGCCTCCTACGAGCAGTACTTC.

The chain couples TRBV6-6 to TRBJ1-2; possibly TRBD1 for D (5 bases). The germline CDR1 and CDR2 sequences are MNHNY and SVGAGI (reference sequence). The CDR3 loop spans 13 amino acids. V lost 0 bases and J 4 bases, leaving 6 bases between the germline ends. The CDR3 is CASSYSDSYGYTF. Here the CDR3 DNA reads TGTGCCAGCAGTTACTCAGACAGCTATGGCTACACCTTC.

This clone was detected only a few times. The gene calls are TRBV19 and TRBJ2-1; D gene ambiguous. This CDR3 comprises 14 residues. Germline values: CDR1 LNHDA, CDR2 SQIVND (reference sequence). The germline V and J ends were trimmed by 1 base and 5 bases, with 9 bases remaining between them. CDR3: CASSIGPTDNEQFF. The CDR3 region has the DNA TGTGCCAGTAGTATAGGCCCGACCGACAATGAGCAGTTCTTC.

The J gene is TRBJ1-1, the V gene TRBV6-1, with 9 bases identical to TRBD1. V lost 8 bases, J lost 7 bases, and 8 bases stayed unmatched. The CDR3 covers 13 residues. Germline loops: CDR1 MNHNS, CDR2 SASEGT. DNA of the CDR3: TGTGCCAGCGGACGGACAGGGGACGGTGAAGCTTTCTTT. It yields the protein CASGRTGDGEAFF.

This clone has only one observation. The chain combines TRBV19 with TRBJ2-5, with 7 positions matching TRBD1. Looked up from germline, CDR1 is LNHDA and CDR2 is SQIVND (reference sequence). V lost 6 bases to trimming and J lost 5 bases; unmatched junction nucleotides: 12. The CDR3 covers 15 residues. The CDR3 reads CASSGTVWSWETQYF. The CDR3 DNA follows: TGTGCCAGTAGCGGGACAGTTTGGTCGTGGGAGACCCAGTACTTC.

V is TRBV5-1 and J is TRBJ2-3; D is tentatively TRBD1 or TRBD2 (5 bases each). Trimming left V 4 bases short and J 0 bases short, with 9 bases between. The CDR3 spans 14 residues. Germline V gives CDR1 SGHRS, CDR2 YFSETQ. CDR3 protein: CASSPWDSTDTQYF. The CDR3 nucleotides read TGCGCCAGCAGCCCTTGGGACAGCACAGATACGCAGTATTTT.

In DNA form, the CDR3 reads TGTGCCAGCAGCTTAGTTTACAATGAGCAGTTCTTC. Translation: CASSLVYNEQFF. The V call is TRBV7-9, the J call TRBJ2-1, with D unresolved. The germline V gene encodes CDR1 SEHNR and CDR2 FQNEAQ (reference sequence). The ends were cut back, 1 base at V and 4 bases at J, with 2 bases in the middle. This CDR3 spans 12 amino acids.

The chain has TRBV11-2 and TRBJ2-5; D may be TRBD2 (5 bases). Germline assignment: CDR1 SGHAT and CDR2 FQNNGV. V was shortened by 11 bases and J by 5 bases, with 18 bases between the two germline ends. The CDR3 loop spans 13 amino acids. The CDR3 sequence: CASGKVVKETQYF. As DNA, the CDR3 is TGTGCCTCCGGGAAGGTGGTTAAGGAGACCCAGTACTTC.

The chain links TRBV14 to TRBJ2-5, with TRBD1 identical over 8 bases. The end of the DNA is better explained by TRBJ2-7, so the J call may be wrong. In germline, CDR1 is SGHDN, CDR2 FVKESK. The CDR3 sequence is 13 residues long. CDR3 in DNA: TGTGCCAGCAGCCGAATGACAGGGGACGAGCAGTACTTC. Protein sequence: CASSRMTGDEQYF.